Listed below are T cell receptor beta chains from one sample, sequenced in a study of CD8+ T cells in alopecia areata. Assay: immunoSEQ multiplex PCR; the TCRdb copy retains only in-frame clones and omits some. The data contain 110,000 to 150,000 clones, 58% of them singletons. Sequences were derived from CD4+ T cells sorted from blood, sampled at week 0. These receptors were taken from a human donor with alopecia areata. CDR3s include the opening cysteine and the closing phenylalanine or tryptophan. Each record gives: J gene, D gene, V gene, clone size, CDR3 DNA, CDR3 protein. The D gene is left open where the match is weak. Clone size is given for some rows only: seen once, a few or many times, or a class if the clone is expanded.

TRBJ1-6	.	TRBV7-6	.	TGTGCCAGCAGCCTGGGCCCCGATAATTCACCCCTCCACTTT	CASSLGPDNSPLHF
TRBJ1-3	TRBD1	TRBV29-1	once	TGCAGCGTTGAAGATCGACAGGGGGCGCCTGGAAACACCATATATTTT	CSVEDRQGAPGNTIYF
TRBJ2-7	TRBD2	TRBV10-2	.	TGCGCCAGCAGTGCAGGCGGGGGGGCGGACTACGAGCAGTACTTC	CASSAGGGADYEQYF
TRBJ2-5	.	TRBV9	.	TGTGCCAGCAGCGTAGGGACAGTACAAGAGACCCAGTACTTC	CASSVGTVQETQYF
TRBJ2-7	.	TRBV30	few	TGTGCCTGGAGTGGAGGACAGTACTACGAGCAGTACTTC	CAWSGGQYYEQYF
TRBJ2-2	.	TRBV29-1	.	TGCAGCGTTGAAGTTAGGCTAGCGTCCGGGGAGCTGTTTTTT	CSVEVRLASGELFF
TRBJ1-6	.	TRBV27	.	TGTGCCAGCAGTCCCCAGTGGAGTAATTCACCCCTCCACTTT	CASSPQWSNSPLHF
TRBJ2-7	.	TRBV5-1	.	TGCGCCAGCAGCTGGATGGACAACTACGAGCAGTACTTC	CASSWMDNYEQYF
TRBJ1-1	.	TRBV4-2	.	TGTGCCAGCAGCCAAGAGGTCGGGCAGGGCGACACTGAAGCTTTCTTT	CASSQEVGQGDTEAFF
TRBJ1-1	.	TRBV7-9	.	TGTGCCAGCCCCGAGAGGTCCCAACGGAACACTGAAGCTTTCTTT	CASPERSQRNTEAFF
TRBJ1-1	TRBD1	TRBV29-1	.	TGCAGCGGACAGGGGGTCGGCACTGAAGCTTTCTTT	CSGQGVGTEAFF
TRBJ1-2	.	TRBV30	.	TGTGCCTGGAGGCGGACAGTCTATGGCTACACCTTC	CAWRRTVYGYTF
TRBJ2-4	TRBD2	TRBV4-2	few	TGTGCCAGCAGAGGACTAGCTCGGGACATTCAGTACTTC	CASRGLARDIQYF
TRBJ2-6	.	TRBV6-5	once	TGTGCCAGCAGAACCTCTGTAGGGGCCAACGTCCTGACTTTC	CASRTSVGANVLTF
TRBJ2-3	.	TRBV19	.	TGTGCCAGTAGTTTCACCTGGGGAGATACGCAGTATTTT	CASSFTWGDTQYF
TRBJ2-5	TRBD2	TRBV9	.	TGTGCCAGCAGCGTAGGGACTAGCGGGACGGAGACCCAGTACTTC	CASSVGTSGTETQYF
TRBJ2-5	.	TRBV6-5	.	TGTGCCAGTTGGGGGGCCCGAGAGACCCAGTACTTC	CASWGARETQYF
TRBJ2-4	TRBD1	TRBV15	.	TGTGCCACCAGCAGCCCGACAGGGCTAGCCAAAAACATTCAGTACTTC	CATSSPTGLAKNIQYF
TRBJ2-2	.	TRBV30	.	TGTGCCTGGAAGGCGGGGGCCGGCACCGGGGAGCTGTTTTTT	CAWKAGAGTGELFF
TRBJ1-1	.	TRBV7-9	once	TGTGCCAGCAGCCTCCGAATGAACACTGAAGCTTTCTTT	CASSLRMNTEAFF
TRBJ1-5	TRBD1	TRBV7-2	.	TGTGCCAGCAGCTTAGACAGGGGGGTAGCCGGTCAGCCCCAGCATTTT	CASSLDRGVAGQPQHF
TRBJ1-6	.	TRBV4-3	.	TGCGCCAGCAGCCGCCAAGATAGCTCCTATAATTCACCCCTCCACTTT	CASSRQDSSYNSPLHF
TRBJ1-5	.	TRBV30	.	TGTGCCTGGAGTGGGGTCGTTAGCAATCAGCCCCAGCATTTT	CAWSGVVSNQPQHF
TRBJ2-7	.	TRBV7-2	.	TGTGCCAGCAGCTTAGGAGGGTACTCCTACGAGCAGTACTTC	CASSLGGYSYEQYF
TRBJ2-3	.	TRBV5-1	.	TGCGCCAGCAGTGAGAGGTCCGAAAGAGATACGCAGTATTTT	CASSERSERDTQYF
TRBJ2-2	.	TRBV5-4	.	TGTGCCAGCAGCACGTACAATGGCGGTGACACCGGGGAGCTGTTTTTT	CASSTYNGGDTGELFF
TRBJ2-3	.	TRBV5-1	.	TGCGCCAGCAGCCAGAGGGGCACAGATACGCAGTATTTT	CASSQRGTDTQYF
TRBJ2-5	TRBD2	TRBV4-2	.	TGTGCCAGCAGCCAAGATAGGACGGGAGGACAAGAGACCCAGTACTTC	CASSQDRTGGQETQYF
TRBJ2-4	.	TRBV7-9	.	TGTGCCAGCAGCTTAAGGGGGGAAAACATTCAGTACTTC	CASSLRGENIQYF
TRBJ2-1	.	TRBV29-1	.	TGCAGCGTTGAGACTAGGCATGGGGGAAATGAGCAGTTCTTC	CSVETRHGGNEQFF
TRBJ2-5	TRBD2	TRBV6-4	.	TGTGCCAGCATTCTGACTAGCGGAGGGGAGACCCAGTACTTC	CASILTSGGETQYF
TRBJ2-1	TRBD2	TRBV5-1	.	TGCGCCAGCAGCTCTCTTGGGGGGCTAGCGGGGTACGGCAATGAGCAGTTCTTC	CASSSLGGLAGYGNEQFF
TRBJ1-4	TRBD1	TRBV6-5	.	TGTGCCAGCAGTTACGGGGACAGAGCTAATGAAAAACTGTTTTTT	CASSYGDRANEKLFF
TRBJ1-2	.	TRBV29-1	few	TGCAGCGTTGAATCAGGAGGCGGCTACACCTTC	CSVESGGGYTF
TRBJ1-1	.	TRBV30	.	TGTGCCTGGAGTGTTTGGGCCTTT	CAWSVWAF
TRBJ2-4	.	TRBV19	.	TGTGCCAGTAGTATAGGTCAGGGTATCTACTTC	CASSIGQGIYF
TRBJ2-1	.	TRBV7-2	few	TGTGCCAGCAAATTCAGTGGGGACCCGGTGGCCGAGCAGTTCTTC	CASKFSGDPVAEQFF
TRBJ1-6	TRBD1	TRBV7-2	.	TGTGCCAGCAGCTTCGACAGGGGTGGTTCACCCCTCCACTTT	CASSFDRGGSPLHF
TRBJ2-2	.	TRBV5-6	once	TGTGCCAGCAGCTTGTTTGGGGAGCTGTTTTTT	CASSLFGELFF
TRBJ2-4	.	TRBV4-2	.	TGTGCCAGCAGCCAAGATTGGGGCAGGGGAAACATTCAGTACTTC	CASSQDWGRGNIQYF
TRBJ1-2	.	TRBV29-1	.	TGCAGCGTTTATGCCGGGACACCTCCTAACTATGGCTACACCTTC	CSVYAGTPPNYGYTF
TRBJ2-5	TRBD2	TRBV7-9	.	TGTGCCAGCAGCTCAACCTTAGCGGGGGGAGAGACCCAGTACTTC	CASSSTLAGGETQYF
TRBJ2-7	.	TRBV2	.	TGTGCCAGCAGGACGTCTCCTTCCTACGAGCAGTACTTC	CASRTSPSYEQYF
TRBJ2-4	.	TRBV29-1	.	TGCAGCGTTGAAGGGTCGGAAGCCAAAAACATTCAGTACTTC	CSVEGSEAKNIQYF
TRBJ1-2	TRBD1	TRBV7-9	many	TGTGCCAGCACCAACTGGACAGGGTATGGCTACACCTTC	CASTNWTGYGYTF